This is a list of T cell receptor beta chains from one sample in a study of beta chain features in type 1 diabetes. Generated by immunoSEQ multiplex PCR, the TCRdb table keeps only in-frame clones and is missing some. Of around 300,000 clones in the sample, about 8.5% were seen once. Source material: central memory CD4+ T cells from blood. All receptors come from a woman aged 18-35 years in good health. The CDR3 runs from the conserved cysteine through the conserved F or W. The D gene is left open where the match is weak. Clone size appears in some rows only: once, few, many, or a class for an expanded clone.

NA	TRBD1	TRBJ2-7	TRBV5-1	CASSWDSYEQYF	TGCGCCAGCAGCTGGGACAGCTACGAGCAGTACTTC
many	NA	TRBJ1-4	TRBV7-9	CASSLLQGRSNEKLFF	TGTGCCAGCAGCTTACTGCAGGGGAGGTCTAATGAAAAACTGTTTTTT
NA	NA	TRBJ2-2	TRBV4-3	CASSQEGTAGTGELFF	TGCGCCAGCAGCCAAGAAGGGACTGCGGGCACCGGGGAGCTGTTTTTT
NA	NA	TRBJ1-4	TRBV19	CASRLRGPGEKLFF	TGTGCCAGCCGCCTTCGGGGGCCGGGTGAAAAACTGTTTTTT
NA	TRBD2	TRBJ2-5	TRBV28	CASSLLAGETQYF	TGTGCCAGCAGTTTACTAGCGGGCGAGACCCAGTACTTC
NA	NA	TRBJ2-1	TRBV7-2	CASSFSRNNEQFF	TGTGCCAGCAGCTTCTCTAGGAACAATGAGCAGTTCTTC
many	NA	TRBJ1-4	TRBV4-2	CASMGTVNEKLFF	TGTGCCAGCATGGGTACTGTTAATGAAAAACTGTTTTTT
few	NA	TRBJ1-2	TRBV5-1	CASSLDTNHGYTF	TGCGCCAGCAGCCTTGACACTAACCATGGCTACACCTTC
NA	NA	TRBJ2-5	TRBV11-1	CASSLRGRGETQYF	TGTGCCAGCAGCTTACGGGGTCGGGGAGAGACCCAGTACTTC
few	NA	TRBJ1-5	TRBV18	CASSPGRGGNQPQHF	TGTGCCAGCTCACCGGGCAGGGGTGGCAATCAGCCCCAGCATTTT
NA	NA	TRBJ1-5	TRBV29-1	CSAATQGSQPQHF	TGCAGCGCTGCGACGCAGGGGAGTCAGCCCCAGCATTTT
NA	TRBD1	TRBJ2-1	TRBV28	CASRKPGTDPGNEQFF	TGTGCCAGCAGGAAACCCGGGACAGACCCGGGCAATGAGCAGTTCTTC
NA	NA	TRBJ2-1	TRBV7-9	CASSLATQNEQFF	TGTGCCAGCAGCTTAGCGACCCAGAATGAGCAGTTCTTC
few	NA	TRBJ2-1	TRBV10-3	CAISEQGSSYNEQFF	TGTGCCATCAGCGAGCAGGGAAGCTCCTACAATGAGCAGTTCTTC
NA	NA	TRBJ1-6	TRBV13	CASSLALEDSPLHF	TGTGCCAGCAGCTTAGCACTGGAAGATTCACCCCTCCACTTT
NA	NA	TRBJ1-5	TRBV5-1	CASSVGPDQPQHF	TGCGCCAGCAGCGTGGGACCGGATCAGCCCCAGCATTTT
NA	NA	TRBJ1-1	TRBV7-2	CASSLNNQGVAFF	TGTGCCAGCAGCTTAAACAATCAAGGGGTGGCTTTCTTT
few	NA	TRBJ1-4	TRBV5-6	CASSFGDISEKLFF	TGTGCCAGCAGCTTTGGCGACATCTCAGAAAAACTGTTTTTT
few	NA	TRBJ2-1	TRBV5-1	CASAPFGDSYNEQFF	TGCGCCAGCGCCCCTTTTGGGGACTCCTACAATGAGCAGTTCTTC
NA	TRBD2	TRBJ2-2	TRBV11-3	CASLPSAGGSTGELFF	TGTGCCAGCCTTCCGTCCGCGGGAGGGAGTACCGGGGAGCTGTTTTTT
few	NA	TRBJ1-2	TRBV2	CASSVNSNYGYTF	TGTGCCAGCAGTGTAAACAGCAACTATGGCTACACCTTC
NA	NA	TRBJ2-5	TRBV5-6	CASSLVRGRLKETQYF	TGTGCCAGCAGCTTGGTCAGGGGGAGGTTGAAAGAGACCCAGTACTTC
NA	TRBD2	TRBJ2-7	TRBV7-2	CASSSRLAGDHEQYF	TGTGCCAGCAGCTCACGACTAGCGGGAGACCACGAGCAGTACTTC
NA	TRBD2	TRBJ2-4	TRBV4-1	CASSQGARAGENIQYF	TGCGCCAGCAGCCAAGGGGCTCGTGCGGGGGAAAACATTCAGTACTTC
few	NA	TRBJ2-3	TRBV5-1	CASSPDRTDTQYF	TGCGCCAGCAGCCCAGACAGAACAGATACGCAGTATTTT
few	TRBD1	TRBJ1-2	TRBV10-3	CAISGGQGAYGYTF	TGTGCCATCAGTGGGGGACAGGGGGCTTATGGCTACACCTTC
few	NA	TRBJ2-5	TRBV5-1	CASSLEAQETQYF	TGCGCCAGCAGCTTGGAGGCTCAAGAGACCCAGTACTTC
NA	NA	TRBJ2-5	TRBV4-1	CASSQAAEETQYF	TGTGCCAGCAGCCAAGCAGCAGAAGAGACCCAGTACTTC
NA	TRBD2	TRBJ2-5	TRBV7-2	CASSSLGAGVPETQYF	TGTGCCAGCAGCTCCCTGGGAGCGGGAGTCCCAGAGACCCAGTACTTC
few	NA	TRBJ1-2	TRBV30	CAWTLGRSYGYTF	TGTGCCTGGACACTTGGGCGGAGCTATGGCTACACCTTC
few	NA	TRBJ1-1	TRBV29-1	CSVVGQGMGTEAFF	TGCAGCGTTGTAGGGCAGGGAATGGGCACTGAAGCTTTCTTT
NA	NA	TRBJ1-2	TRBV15	CATSPHTSRDQGYTF	TGTGCCACCAGCCCGCATACGTCCCGGGACCAGGGCTACACCTTC
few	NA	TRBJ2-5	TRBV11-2	CASSLGTFGETQYF	TGTGCCAGCAGCTTAGGAACATTTGGAGAGACCCAGTACTTC
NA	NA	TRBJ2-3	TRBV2	CASSERVQADTQYF	TGTGCCAGCAGTGAACGGGTGCAAGCGGATACGCAGTATTTT
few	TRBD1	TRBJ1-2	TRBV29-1	CSVVSGTGVGYTF	TGCAGCGTCGTGTCCGGGACAGGGGTGGGCTACACCTTC
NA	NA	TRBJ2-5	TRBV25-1	CASSLAIIETQYF	TGTGCCAGCAGCCTAGCGATAATAGAGACCCAGTACTTC
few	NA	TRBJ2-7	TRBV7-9	CASSPRSRYYEQYF	TGTGCCAGCAGCCCAAGGAGCAGGTACTACGAGCAGTACTTC
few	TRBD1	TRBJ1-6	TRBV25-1	CASSDSDRVYNSPLHF	TGTGCCAGCAGTGATTCGGACAGGGTCTATAATTCACCCCTCCACTTT
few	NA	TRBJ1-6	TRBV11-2	CASSSIREAPLHF	TGTGCCAGCAGCTCAATTAGAGAGGCACCCCTCCACTTT
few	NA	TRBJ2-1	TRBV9	CASSVDPAYNEQFF	TGTGCCAGCAGCGTAGACCCTGCTTACAATGAGCAGTTCTTC
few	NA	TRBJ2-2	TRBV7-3	CASSLYGPLNTGELFF	TGTGCCAGCAGCTTATACGGACCCCTGAACACCGGGGAGCTGTTTTTT
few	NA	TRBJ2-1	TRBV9	CASSVRQGQVEQFF	TGTGCCAGCAGCGTACGGCAGGGACAAGTTGAGCAGTTCTTC
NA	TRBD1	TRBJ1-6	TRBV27	CASALDRTGQSYNSPLHF	TGTGCCAGCGCTCTAGACCGGACAGGGCAATCCTATAATTCACCCCTCCACTTT
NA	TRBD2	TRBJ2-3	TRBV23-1	CASSQETPVGLVRDTQYF	TGCGCCAGCAGCCAAGAGACCCCCGTGGGACTAGTTCGGGATACGCAGTATTTT
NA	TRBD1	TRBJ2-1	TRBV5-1	CASSSQIQGGYNEQFF	TGCGCCAGCAGCTCTCAAATACAGGGGGGATACAATGAGCAGTTCTTC
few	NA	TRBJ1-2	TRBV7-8	CASSPGDYGYTF	TGTGCCAGCAGCCCCGGAGACTATGGCTACACCTTC
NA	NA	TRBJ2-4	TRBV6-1	CASTTTGENIQYF	TGTGCCAGCACTACGACAGGAGAAAACATTCAGTACTTC
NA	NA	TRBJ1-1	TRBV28	CASSFMTDNTEAFF	TGTGCCAGCAGTTTCATGACAGATAACACTGAAGCTTTCTTT
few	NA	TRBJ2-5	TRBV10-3	CAISEAEQETQYF	TGTGCCATCAGTGAGGCCGAACAAGAGACCCAGTACTTC
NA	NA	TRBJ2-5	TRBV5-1	CASSFRAGQEETQYF	TGCGCCAGCAGCTTCCGGGCAGGCCAAGAAGAGACCCAGTACTTC
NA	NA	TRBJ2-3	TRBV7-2	CASSQDNRDTQYF	TGCGCCAGCAGCCAAGACAATCGGGATACGCAGTATTTT
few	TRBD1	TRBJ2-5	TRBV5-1	CASSPGQVETQYF	TGCGCCAGCAGCCCGGGACAGGTCGAGACCCAGTACTTC
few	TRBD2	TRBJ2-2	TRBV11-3	CASSTQGTSNTGELFF	TGTGCCAGCAGCACTCAAGGGACTAGCAACACCGGGGAGCTGTTTTTT
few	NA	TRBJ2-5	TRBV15	CATSRDRLETQYF	TGTGCCACCAGCAGAGATAGGTTAGAGACCCAGTACTTC
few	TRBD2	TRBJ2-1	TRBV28	CASVAGGSYNEQFF	TGTGCCAGCGTAGCGGGAGGCTCCTACAATGAGCAGTTCTTC
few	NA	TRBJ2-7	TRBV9	CASSGKGWDYEQYF	TGTGCCAGCAGCGGAAAGGGGTGGGACTACGAGCAGTACTTC
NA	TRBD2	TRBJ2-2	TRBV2	CASSGRDIAGTNTGELFF	TGTGCCAGCAGTGGCCGTGATATAGCGGGAACGAACACCGGGGAGCTGTTTTTT